Below are 25 T cell receptor beta chains sequenced from a single sample in a study of blood T cell repertoires in COVID-19. Using immunoSEQ multiplex PCR, the repertoire was profiled, and TCRdb retains in-frame clones only, with some absent. This sample carries roughly 25,000 clones, roughly 80% of them seen once, and the ten largest clones take 55% to 65%. Sequenced sample: peripheral blood. All receptors come from a woman of 80 years or more with acute or convalescent COVID-19.

The V gene is TRBV5-1, the J gene TRBJ2-1; 10 bases map to TRBD1. Looked up from germline, CDR1 is SGHRS and CDR2 is YFSETQ. This CDR3 contains 13 residues. The V and J ends lost 7 bases and 9 bases, in that order; junction bases with no gene match: 7. CDR3 coding DNA: TGCGCCAGCCACCCCGGGGACAGGGGTGAGCAGTTCTTC. Amino acids: CASHPGDRGEQFF.

The rearrangement links TRBV6-4 to TRBJ1-1; D might be TRBD1 (6 bases). Germline V gene data show CDR1 as MRHNA and CDR2 as SNTAGT. Trimming stripped 6 bases from V and 1 base from J, with 9 bases between. The CDR3 is 13 residues long. The DNA of the CDR3 is TGTGCCAGCAGACGACAGGAGAACACTGAAGCTTTCTTT. Translating gives CASRRQENTEAFF.

The V gene is TRBV6-1, the J gene TRBJ1-2; D is unresolved. Germline V CDR1 and CDR2: MNHNS, SASEGT. The V end lost 0 bases, the J end lost 7 bases, and 12 bases lay between the germline ends. The CDR3 runs to 14 residues. The CDR3 region is CASSEAGGRGGYTF. CDR3 DNA sequence: TGTGCCAGCAGTGAAGCCGGCGGAAGAGGTGGCTACACCTTC.

The rearrangement joins TRBV25-1 to TRBJ1-4; D is possibly TRBD1 (5 bases). V was pared by 7 bases and J by 8 bases, with 20 bases between. Germline CDR1 reads MGHDK; CDR2 reads SYGVNS. The CDR3 spans 15 residues. The CDR3 protein is CASTQPQGGGEKLFF. The CDR3 DNA is TGTGCCAGCACTCAACCGCAGGGAGGCGGAGAAAAACTGTTTTTT.

The chain has TRBV30 and TRBJ1-1, with unresolved D. The CDR3 runs to 12 residues. Germline V gives CDR1 GTSNPN, CDR2 SVGIG (reference sequence). The V and J ends lost 2 bases and 6 bases respectively, with 10 bases between them. The CDR3 here is CAWSFKSAEAFF. The CDR3 DNA reads as TGTGCCTGGAGTTTCAAGAGCGCTGAAGCTTTCTTT.

This chain joins TRBV30 and TRBJ1-2; 10 bases are shared with TRBD1. The trim removed 1 base at V and 1 base at J, leaving 0 bases unmatched. The CDR3 loop spans 14 amino acids. CDR1 and CDR2 from the germline V gene are GTSNPN and SVGIG (reference sequence). The CDR3 DNA sequence: TGTGCCTGGAGTGGGGACAGGGGTAACTATGGCTACACCTTC. Translation gives CAWSGDRGNYGYTF.

The chain has TRBV29-1 and TRBJ1-1; D is ambiguous. Germline lookup yields CDR1 SQVTM and CDR2 ANQGSEA. The CDR3 is made up of 11 amino acids. The V end lost 4 bases, the J end lost 0 bases, and 3 bases lay between the germline ends. CDR3 region: CSVAMNTEAFF. CDR3 DNA: TGCAGCGTTGCCATGAACACTGAAGCTTTCTTT.

This clone was observed a single time. The genes are TRBV11-3 and TRBJ2-6, with TRBD1 matching 8 bases. The CDR3 runs to 17 residues. Germline V lookup: CDR1 SGHNT, CDR2 YENEEA. V lost 3 bases and J lost 0; bases outside the gene matches: 4. The CDR3 DNA sequence: TGTGCCAGCAGCTTTGGGACAGGACTCTCTGGGGCCAACGTCCTGACTTTC. Amino acids: CASSFGTGLSGANVLTF.

This chain uses TRBV5-4 with TRBJ2-3; tentative D call: TRBD2 (6 bases). The CDR3 consists of 17 residues. Germline V gene lookup returns CDR1 SGHNT and CDR2 YYREEE (reference sequence). V lost 4 bases to trimming and J lost 2 bases, with 20 bases between them. The CDR3 protein is CASSPPRGGTVTDTQYF. Written as DNA, the CDR3 is TGTGCCAGCAGCCCTCCTAGGGGCGGGACCGTCACAGATACGCAGTATTTT.

This clone was observed a few times. For the CDR3, the DNA is TGTGCCAGCAGCTCCCTCACCGGGGAGCTGTTTTTT. As protein: CASSSLTGELFF. The rearrangement uses TRBV5-4 and TRBJ2-2; D is undetermined. CDR3 length equals 12 residues. Germline V gene sequence: CDR1 SGHNT, CDR2 YYREEE (reference sequence). V was cut by 3 bases and J by 4 bases, with 4 bases left in between.

The chain is built from TRBV19 and TRBJ1-5, with D possibly matching TRBD1 (6 bases). The CDR3 length is 15 residues. Germline lookup yields CDR1 LNHDA and CDR2 SQIVND (reference sequence). V was trimmed by 4 bases and J by 11 bases, leaving 21 bases between them. CDR3 in DNA: TGTGCCAGTAGTACCCCCACACAGGGCGTCAAGGCCCAGCATTTT. Translation gives CASSTPTQGVKAQHF.

V is TRBV6-5 and J is TRBJ1-1, with 7 positions matching TRBD1. The germline V gene encodes CDR1 MNHEY and CDR2 SVGAGI. This CDR3 comprises 12 residues. Trimming removed 6 bases from V and 7 bases from J; junction bases left unmatched: 5. CDR3 bases: TGTGCCAGCAGACTTTACAGGGGTGAAGCTTTCTTT. Protein product: CASRLYRGEAFF.

J is TRBJ1-2 and V is TRBV30; 8 bases align to TRBD1. The CDR3 loop spans 14 amino acids. Germline CDR1 is GTSNPN and CDR2 is SVGIG (reference sequence). The trim removed 3 bases at V and 3 bases at J, leaving 6 bases unmatched. The CDR3 loop reads CAWSPRGLDYGYTF. For the CDR3, the DNA is TGTGCCTGGAGCCCCAGGGGGCTAGACTATGGCTACACCTTC.

The chain is built from TRBV4-3 and TRBJ2-2; D is uncertain. The CDR3 spans 15 residues. CDR1 LGHNA and CDR2 YSLEER come from the germline V gene. V lost 0 bases and J 4 bases, leaving 9 bases between the germline ends. The CDR3 reads CASSQEGRGTGELFF. The DNA of the CDR3 is TGCGCCAGCAGCCAAGAGGGCCGTGGCACCGGGGAGCTGTTTTTT.

CDR3 in DNA: TGTGCCAGCAGCTTTCCGACAGGGAACACTGAAGCTTTCTTT. Translation: CASSFPTGNTEAFF. This rearrangement joins TRBV7-2 to TRBJ1-1, with D possibly matching TRBD1 (6 bases). Trimming took off 3 bases at V and 1 base at J, with 9 bases between the two ends. The CDR3 covers 14 residues. Germline V gene lookup returns CDR1 SGHTA and CDR2 FQGNSA.

J is TRBJ1-5 and V is TRBV6-1; D gene uncertain. Trimming cost V 0 bases and J 9 bases, with 12 bases left between them. Germline V gene data show CDR1 as MNHNS and CDR2 as SASEGT. The CDR3 runs 14 residues. This CDR3 is CASSEALGESPQHF. CDR3 nucleotide sequence: TGTGCCAGCAGTGAAGCGCTTGGTGAGTCGCCCCAGCATTTT.

The chain combines TRBV5-1 with TRBJ2-7, with 9 bases aligning to TRBD1. Germline CDR1 and CDR2: SGHRS and YFSETQ. The CDR3 loop spans 13 amino acids. V was pared by 2 bases and J by 5 bases, with 2 bases of the junction left unmatched. The CDR3 spells CASSFYRGHEQYF. In DNA, the CDR3 is TGCGCCAGCAGCTTTTACAGGGGGCACGAGCAGTACTTC.

The V and J genes are TRBV12-5 and TRBJ1-4, with a possible D match to TRBD1 (5 bases). CDR1 and CDR2 (germline): LGHNT, FRNRAP. Trimming cost V 1 base and J 8 bases, with 8 bases left between them. CDR3 size: 13 residues. The CDR3 DNA reads as TGTGCTAGTGGTTTGGAAGGGGTGGAAAAACTGTTTTTT. Its protein product is CASGLEGVEKLFF. The whole variable domain, filled in from reference TRBV12-5 and TRBJ1-4, reads DARVTQTPRHKVTEMGQEVTMRCQPILGHNTVFWYRQTMMQGLELLAYFRNRAPLDDSGMPKDRFSAEMPDATLATLKIQPSEPRDSAVYFCASGLEGVEKLFFGSGTQLSVL.

This clone occurred a few times. V usage is TRBV20-1 and J usage is TRBJ2-5; TRBD1 matches at 7 bases. The CDR3 is 14 residues long. The J segment lost 2 bases and the V segment lost 3 bases, leaving 6 bases of the junction unmatched. Germline CDR1 reads DFQATT; CDR2 reads SNEGSKA (reference sequence). The CDR3 nucleotides read TGCAGTGCTAGTGTGAGGACAGGTCAAGAGACCCAGTACTTC. Translation: CSASVRTGQETQYF.

DNA for the CDR3: TGTGCCACCAGCGTCGACAGCTATGGCTACACCTTC. Its translation: CATSVDSYGYTF. The gene calls are TRBV15 and TRBJ1-2, with D perhaps matching TRBD1 (5 bases). The germline V gene has CDR1 LNHNV and CDR2 YYDKDF (reference sequence). V was trimmed by 5 bases and J by 4 bases, leaving 8 bases between them. CDR3 size: 12 residues.

The rearrangement uses TRBV7-2 and TRBJ1-1; no clear D. The V gene's germline CDR1 is SGHTA and CDR2 FQGNSA. V dropped 4 bases and J dropped 4 bases, with 10 bases sitting between them. The CDR3 contains 13 residues. CDR3 nucleotide sequence: TGTGCCAGCAGCTCTGCGGTTGGCACTGAAGCTTTCTTT. As protein: CASSSAVGTEAFF.

The V call is TRBV12-3 or TRBV12-4, the J call TRBJ1-2; D is uncertain. Deletions cut 5 bases from V and 5 bases from J, with 9 bases between. The CDR3 consists of 12 residues. CDR3 amino acids: CASSPGRYGYTF. In nucleotides, the CDR3 is TGTGCCAGCAGTCCAGGAAGATATGGCTACACCTTC.

This chain uses TRBV5-8 with TRBJ1-5; D may be TRBD1 (6 bases). Germline loops: CDR1 SGHTS, CDR2 YDEGEE. The CDR3 is 15 amino acids. Trimming cost V 4 bases and J 7 bases, with 18 bases left between them. The CDR3 loop reads CASSRGDRSGQPQHF. The CDR3, as DNA: TGTGCCAGCAGCCGAGGAGACAGGTCAGGGCAGCCCCAGCATTTT.

This clone came up a few times. This chain joins TRBV7-3 and TRBJ1-1, with 7 bases identical to TRBD1. Trimming took 3 bases from V and 7 from J; bases not matched to a gene: 8. Germline CDR1 SGHTA, CDR2 FQGTGA. The CDR3 is 14 amino acids. As DNA, the CDR3 is TGTGCCAGCAGCTTCTTTGAGGGGGCAAGTGAAGCTTTCTTT. It translates to CASSFFEGASEAFF.

The V call is TRBV19, the J call TRBJ2-4; a weak D match, TRBD2 (7 bases). The CDR3 contains 17 residues. The V end was cut by 3 bases, the J end by 1 base, with 16 bases between. Germline CDR1 and CDR2: LNHDA and SQIVND (reference sequence). The CDR3 coding sequence is TGTGCCAGTAGTATGGGAGGGGGGCAAGGGGCCAAAAACATTCAGTACTTC. It is translated as CASSMGGGQGAKNIQYF.